This T cell receptor (beta chain) was sequenced in a study of T cell repertoires in ileal Crohn's disease. Regarding the study as a whole: Compared with CD4 T cells, sorted CD8 cells carried more expanded clones. Clonal expansions were more frequent in active smokers than non-smokers at surgery.

Only in-frame clones appear in the TCRdb table, and some are missing; sequencing was by immunoSEQ multiplex PCR. The table records some 17,000 clones, 70% to 80% of them present only once. Details on this clone: No antigen is known for it.

Time point reported: inflamed ileum from the surgical specimen. The CDR3 covers 12 residues. The ends were cut back, 4 bases at V and 7 bases at J, with 10 bases in the middle. Germline V lookup: CDR1 SQVTM, CDR2 ANQGSEA. This clonotype was sampled from an adult with Crohn's disease. Sequencing was performed on ileal tissue. This chain uses TRBV29-1 with TRBJ1-4; the D is unclear. Written as DNA, the CDR3 is TGCAGCGTTGGGGGTCCAGGTGAAAAACTGTTTTTT. Translating gives CSVGGPGEKLFF.